These 26 T cell receptor beta chains share one sample of origin, sequenced in a study of blood T cell repertoires in COVID-19. The assay was immunoSEQ multiplex PCR, and TCRdb's table has in-frame clones only and misses some. The table has roughly 88,000 clones, about 93% seen once; the top ten hold around 3.9%. Material: peripheral blood. The receptor set was obtained from a woman aged 45-60 years in a cohort sampled during active COVID-19.

This chain uses TRBV4-1 with TRBJ2-4, with TRBD2 matching 10 bases. The CDR3 runs 16 residues. The germline V gene encodes CDR1 MGHRA and CDR2 YSYEKL. V was clipped by 0 bases and J by 8 bases; unmatched bases: 7. CDR3 coding DNA: TGCGCCAGCAGCCAAGATACAGGACTAGCGGCGGACATTCAGTACTTC. This codes for CASSQDTGLAADIQYF.

The V and J genes are TRBV7-2 and TRBJ2-1; 7 nucleotides match TRBD2. The CDR3 is made up of 15 amino acids. Germline V gives CDR1 SGHTA, CDR2 FQGNSA. Trimming took 5 bases from V and 8 from J; bases not matched to a gene: 12. The CDR3 region is CASSALATSNDEQFF. CDR3 sequence (DNA): TGTGCCAGCAGCGCTTTAGCGACTAGCAACGATGAGCAGTTCTTC. Filled out from reference TRBV7-2 and TRBJ2-1, the complete variable domain reads GAGVSQSPSNKVTEKGKDVELRCDPISGHTALYWYRQSLGQGLEFLIYFQGNSAPDKSGLPSDRFSAERTGGSVSTLTIQRTQQEDSAVYLCASSALATSNDEQFFGPGTRLTVL.

V is TRBV29-1 and J is TRBJ2-5; D possibly corresponds to TRBD2 (6 bases). This CDR3 spans 12 amino acids. V was cut by 4 bases and J by 3 bases, with 9 bases left in between. CDR1 is SQVTM, CDR2 ANQGSEA, per germline. CDR3: CSVAIAEETQYF. As DNA, the CDR3 is TGCAGCGTTGCAATAGCGGAAGAGACCCAGTACTTC.

The rearrangement links TRBV6-5 to TRBJ1-2; D call uncertain. CDR1 MNHEY and CDR2 SVGAGI come from the germline V gene. CDR3 length: 13 amino acids. The germline V and J ends were trimmed by 2 bases and 8 bases, with 12 bases remaining between them. The CDR3 DNA reads as TGTGCCAGCAGTTACGAGTCGGCCGGGGGCTACACCTTC. It translates to CASSYESAGGYTF.

The rearrangement links TRBV4-1 to TRBJ1-2; D possibly corresponds to TRBD1 (6 bases). Germline CDR1 and CDR2: MGHRA and YSYEKL. The V gene lost 10 bases and the J gene lost 3 bases, with 18 bases spanning the gap. This CDR3 contains 14 residues. CDR3 sequence (DNA): TGCGCCACCAAGCCGGGGGGGGCATACTATGGCTACACCTTC. As protein: CATKPGGAYYGYTF.

This sequence joins TRBV4-2 and TRBJ1-5; 10 nucleotides agree with TRBD1. The CDR3 has 16 amino acids. Germline V lookup: CDR1 LGHNA, CDR2 YNFKEQ. J gave up 4 bases and V 4 bases, and 7 bases lay outside the gene matches. The chain's CDR3 is CASSPRQGASNQPQHF. CDR3 bases: TGTGCCAGCAGCCCTCGACAGGGGGCCAGTAATCAGCCCCAGCATTTT.

The rearrangement joins TRBV9 to TRBJ2-7; 13 bases align to TRBD2. The CDR3 is 15 residues long. Germline loops: CDR1 SGDLS, CDR2 YYNGEE. The ends lost 4 bases at V and 3 bases at J; junction bases unmatched: 4. The CDR3 DNA reads as TGTGCCAGCAGCCGGACTAGCGGGAGTGTCTACGAGCAGTACTTC. This gives the protein CASSRTSGSVYEQYF.

This clone was counted only a few times. This chain joins TRBV19 and TRBJ2-7; 9 bases agree with TRBD2. From germline, CDR1 is LNHDA and CDR2 SQIVND (reference sequence). V lost 3 bases to trimming and J lost 2 bases; unmatched junction nucleotides: 11. This CDR3 is 17 amino acids long. The CDR3 loop is CASSIRSRERGAYEQYF. The DNA for the CDR3 is TGTGCCAGTAGTATTAGGTCCCGCGAGCGGGGGGCCTACGAGCAGTACTTC. Drawing the rest from reference TRBV19 and TRBJ2-7, the complete variable domain is DGGITQSPKYLFRKEGQNVTLSCEQNLNHDAMYWYRQDPGQGLRLIYYSQIVNDFQKGDIAEGYSVSREKKESFPLTVTSAQKNPTAFYLCASSIRSRERGAYEQYFGPGTRLTVT.

Notes on this clone: Other DNA sequences in this sample translate to the same CDR3. This chain connects TRBV28 to TRBJ1-1; weak D call: TRBD1 (6 bases). Trimming cost V 6 bases and J 0 bases, with 11 bases left between them. The CDR3 has 14 amino acids. The V gene's germline CDR1 is MDHEN and CDR2 SYDVKM. The CDR3 bases are TGTGCCAGCAGCCCCGGACAGCTGAACACTGAAGCTTTCTTT. Amino acids: CASSPGQLNTEAFF.

The genes are TRBV15 and TRBJ2-1, with D tentatively TRBD2 (7 bases). Germline CDR1 and CDR2: LNHNV and YYDKDF (reference sequence). V lost 5 bases and J 0 bases, leaving 14 bases between the germline ends. The CDR3 consists of 16 residues. For the CDR3, the DNA is TGTGCCACCAGCCGAGGGGGGGGCAGCTCCTACAATGAGCAGTTCTTC. It is translated as CATSRGGGSSYNEQFF.

The chain is built from TRBV29-1 and TRBJ1-1, with TRBD1 as a possible D gene (6 bases). The CDR3 has 12 residues. Germline-derived CDR1 and CDR2 are SQVTM and ANQGSEA. V was trimmed by 2 bases and J by 7 bases, leaving 11 bases between them. DNA of the CDR3: TGCAGCGTTGAATGGGGGGGGCTTGAAGCTTTCTTT. Its translation: CSVEWGGLEAFF.

V gene TRBV28 combines with J gene TRBJ1-5, with 9 bases that match TRBD1. The CDR3 is made up of 15 amino acids. Germline V gives CDR1 MDHEN, CDR2 SYDVKM. V lost 4 bases to trimming and J lost 4 bases; unmatched junction nucleotides: 5. The CDR3 region is CASSSYRGLNQPQHF. CDR3 nucleotide sequence: TGTGCCAGCAGTTCGTACAGGGGGCTGAATCAGCCCCAGCATTTT.

J is TRBJ2-7 and V is TRBV30; D perhaps matches TRBD2 (5 bases). CDR3 length: 11 residues. V lost 4 bases, J lost 6 bases, and 10 bases lay in between. Germline V gene data show CDR1 as GTSNPN and CDR2 as SVGIG (reference sequence). The CDR3 DNA follows: TGTGCCTGGAATTTTCGGGGCGAGCAGTACTTC. It translates to CAWNFRGEQYF.

The rearrangement joins TRBV7-3 to TRBJ2-2; 10 bases agree with TRBD1. V gave up 8 bases and J gave up 6 bases; unmatched junction bases: 9. The V gene's germline CDR1 is SGHTA and CDR2 FQGTGA. This CDR3 is built from 15 residues. The CDR3 bases are TGTGCCAGCTCGCCTGGGACAGGGGTGGCCGGGGAGCTGTTTTTT. Protein product: CASSPGTGVAGELFF.

The CDR3 DNA reads as TGTGCCAGCAGTTGGTCTCAGGGGCCGAGGGAGGCTTTCTTT. It encodes CASSWSQGPREAFF. The rearrangement joins TRBV27 to TRBJ1-1, with D possibly TRBD1 on 6 matching bases. CDR3 length equals 14 residues. Looked up from germline, CDR1 is MNHEY and CDR2 is SMNVEV (reference sequence). Deletions cut 4 bases from V and 11 bases from J, with 20 bases between.

This chain uses TRBV30 with TRBJ1-4, with D perhaps matching TRBD1 (5 bases). The germline V gene encodes CDR1 GTSNPN and CDR2 SVGIG (reference sequence). The CDR3 contains 15 residues. The V end lost 0 bases, the J end lost 3 bases, and 11 bases lay between the germline ends. The CDR3 coding sequence is TGTGCCTGGAGTGTTATCCCAGGGTCTAATGAAAAACTGTTTTTT. The encoded protein is CAWSVIPGSNEKLFF.

The V call is TRBV19, the J call TRBJ2-5, with D maybe TRBD1 (6 bases). The V end was cut by 0 bases, the J end by 1 base, with 15 bases between. Germline CDR1 LNHDA, CDR2 SQIVND (reference sequence). CDR3 length: 17 residues. The CDR3 protein is CASSIDGGRNVQETQYF. CDR3 in DNA: TGTGCCAGTAGTATAGATGGGGGCAGAAACGTCCAAGAGACCCAGTACTTC.

The rearrangement uses TRBV2 and TRBJ2-7, with a tentative D call TRBD1 (5 bases). The CDR3 has 12 residues. Looked up from germline, CDR1 is SNHLY and CDR2 is FYNNEI. Trimming left V 7 bases short and J 4 bases short, with 11 bases between. The CDR3 region is CASTYDSYEQYF. CDR3 DNA: TGTGCCAGCACTTACGACAGTTACGAGCAGTACTTC.

The CDR3 sequence is CASSLTTQLGTQYF. CDR3 sequence (DNA): TGTGCCAGCAGCTTAACTACCCAGCTAGGGACCCAGTACTTC. The rearrangement links TRBV7-9 to TRBJ2-5; no clear D gene. CDR1 is SEHNR, CDR2 FQNEAQ, per germline (reference sequence). The germline V and J ends were trimmed by 2 bases and 7 bases, with 14 bases remaining between them. The CDR3 is made up of 14 amino acids.

This chain links TRBV19 with TRBJ2-3; perhaps TRBD2 as D (6 bases). V lost 1 base to trimming and J lost 7 bases, with 21 bases between them. CDR1 and CDR2 (germline): LNHDA, SQIVND (reference sequence). The CDR3 is 17 amino acids. The CDR3 here is CASSIGLGDWGEYTQYF. The CDR3, as DNA: TGTGCCAGTAGTATAGGATTAGGGGACTGGGGGGAGTATACGCAGTATTTT.

This clone occurred many times. The V and J genes are TRBV2 and TRBJ2-7, with D unclear. CDR3 size: 14 residues. The germline V gene encodes CDR1 SNHLY and CDR2 FYNNEI. V shed 5 bases and J shed 3 bases, with 14 bases lying between them. CDR3 region: CASSSPGRDYEQYF. In nucleotides, the CDR3 is TGTGCCAGCAGTTCCCCGGGTAGAGACTACGAGCAGTACTTC.

This chain connects TRBV6-5 to TRBJ2-2; no definite D call. Germline V gene sequence: CDR1 MNHEY, CDR2 SVGAGI. The CDR3 spans 13 residues. V dropped 2 bases and J dropped 8 bases, with 9 bases sitting between them. In DNA, the CDR3 is TGTGCCAGCAGTTACCCTTCTCAGGGGGAGCTGTTTTTT. Protein: CASSYPSQGELFF.

V usage is TRBV7-9 and J usage is TRBJ2-1, with D possibly TRBD1 on 7 matching bases. V lost 8 bases and J lost 0, with 11 bases in between. Germline assignment: CDR1 SEHNR and CDR2 FQNEAQ (reference sequence). CDR3 length: 14 amino acids. Here the CDR3 DNA reads TGTGCCAGCCCGCGGGACAGCTCCTACAATGAGCAGTTCTTC. This translates into CASPRDSSYNEQFF.

J is TRBJ1-2 and V is TRBV12-1. TRBV12-1 is reported as a pseudogene. The CDR3 loop spans 16 amino acids. This chain's CDR3 is CASSFAPRGGRNGYTF. CDR3 DNA sequence: TGTGCCAGCAGCTTTGCTCCCCGGGGGGGCCGGAATGGCTACACCTTC.

CDR3 coding DNA: TGTGCCAGCAGCCCCACGGACACCAATAGCGGGACCCAGTACTTC. This encodes CASSPTDTNSGTQYF. The V call is TRBV7-6, the J call TRBJ2-5; D might be TRBD2 (6 bases). The germline V gene has CDR1 SGHVS and CDR2 FNYEAQ. The CDR3 loop spans 15 amino acids. V lost 5 bases and J lost 7, with 20 bases in between.

The chain joins TRBV4-1 to TRBJ2-7; 11 bases match TRBD1. After removal of 5 bases from V and 4 bases from J, the junction contained 4 bases not matched to a gene. The CDR3 extends over 14 amino acids. Germline V gene data show CDR1 as MGHRA and CDR2 as YSYEKL. CDR3 sequence: CASSYGTGGYEQYF. The CDR3 region has the DNA TGCGCCAGCAGCTATGGGACAGGGGGGTACGAGCAGTACTTC.